This is a list of T cell receptor beta chains from one sample in a study of beta chain features in type 1 diabetes. The table came from immunoSEQ multiplex PCR; TCRdb's copy has only in-frame clones and leaves some out. The sample includes 500,000 to 850,000 clones, 11% to 15% of them seen just once. Material for sequencing was naive CD4+ T cells from blood. The receptor source for this set is a man between 18 and 35 years old with type 1 diabetes. Both conserved end residues are part of each CDR3. A D gene is named only where the DNA matches it firmly.

d_call j_call v_call cdr3_aa
- TRBJ2-7 TRBV6-6 CASSLGGGYEQYF
- TRBJ1-1 TRBV10-1 CASSERETEAFF
- TRBJ2-7 TRBV29-1 CSVSGTRGVNEQYF
- TRBJ2-7 TRBV7-9 CASSLGGALNEQYF
TRBD2 TRBJ2-1 TRBV29-1 CSVGRLALDEQFF
- TRBJ1-1 TRBV7-6 CASSSYRHLNTEAFF
- TRBJ1-4 TRBV7-8 CASSPLNEKLFF
- TRBJ2-3 TRBV9 CASSPVSGLTDTQYF
- TRBJ2-2 TRBV4-1 CASSQDRPGELFF
- TRBJ1-2 TRBV5-1 CASSYRQPSDGYTF
- TRBJ2-7 TRBV4-2 CASSQVPGEQYF
TRBD1 TRBJ2-3 TRBV9 CASSVEGQGSDTQYF
TRBD1 TRBJ2-5 TRBV10-3 CAISDGTAQETQYF
TRBD1 TRBJ1-4 TRBV6-5 CASSPGGRGGEKLFF
- TRBJ2-7 TRBV18 CASSPRSEQYF
- TRBJ2-1 TRBV30 CAWTRGPYNEQFF
TRBD2 TRBJ2-1 TRBV29-1 CSGSGLAYYNEQFF
- TRBJ1-3 TRBV2 CASRGGGNTIYF
- TRBJ1-1 TRBV29-1 CVAGPNTEAFF
- TRBJ2-5 TRBV29-1 CSVAGEAETQYF
- TRBJ2-6 TRBV28 CASSLGYREGANVLTF
- TRBJ2-1 TRBV6-5 CASSYTGEQFF
- TRBJ2-6 TRBV19 CASSIPSGANVLTF